This TCR beta chain was obtained from a study of technical replicates of blood from several donors (dated by TCRdb to 2016 to 2017). Turning to this clone: What antigen it recognizes has not been identified. Base qualities are not at hand, and no much larger clone is one base apart.

Library method: the immunoSEQ multiplex PCR assay. TCRdb re-hosts the immuneACCESS table, in-frame sequences only. Its copies lack some clones; in the studies checked, an unresolved V gene accounts for under half of them, and the cause for the rest is not known. The sample includes 60,000 to 85,000 clones, with roughly 92% observed a single time. About 0.35% of the sample is held by the ten biggest clonotypes. The junction carries 11 bases between V and J, which are trimmed by 2 bases and 2 bases respectively. The CDR3 starts with the cysteine, ends with the phenylalanine, and has 15 residues. Just CDR3 DNA is preserved here, 45 bases in frame from base 1. CDR1 and CDR2 are read off the germline V gene as SGDLS and YYNGEE.

The rearrangement combines TRBV9 with TRBJ2-1; TRBD2 is perhaps the D gene, given 6 matching bases. This clonotype was obtained from a human donor in good health. Material for sequencing was T cells isolated from PBMCs. The CDR3 in this case is CASSVGGATYNEQFF. The DNA sequence is TGTGCCAGCAGCGTGGGCGGGGCCACCTACAATGAGCAGTTCTTC.